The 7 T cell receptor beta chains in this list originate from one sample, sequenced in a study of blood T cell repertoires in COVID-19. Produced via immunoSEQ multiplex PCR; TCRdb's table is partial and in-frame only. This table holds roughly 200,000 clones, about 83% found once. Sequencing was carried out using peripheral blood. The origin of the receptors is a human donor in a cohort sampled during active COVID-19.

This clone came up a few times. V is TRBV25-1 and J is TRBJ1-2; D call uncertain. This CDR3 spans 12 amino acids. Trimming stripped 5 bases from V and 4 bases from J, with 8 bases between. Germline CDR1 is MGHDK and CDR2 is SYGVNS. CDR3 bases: TGTGCCAGCAGTCACAGCAGCTATGGCTACACCTTC. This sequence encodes CASSHSSYGYTF.

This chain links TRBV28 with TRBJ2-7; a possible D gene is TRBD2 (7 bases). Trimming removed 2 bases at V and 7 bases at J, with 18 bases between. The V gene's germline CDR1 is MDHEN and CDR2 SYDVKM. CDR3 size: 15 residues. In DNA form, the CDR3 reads TGTGCCAGCAGTTTACCCCCTCAGGGGAGGGAAGAGCAGTACTTC. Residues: CASSLPPQGREEQYF. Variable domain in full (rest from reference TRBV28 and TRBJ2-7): DVKVTQSSRYLVKRTGEKVFLECVQDMDHENMFWYRQDPGLGLRLIYFSYDVKMKEKGDIPEGYSVSREKKERFSLILESASTNQTSMYLCASSLPPQGREEQYFGPGTRLTVT.

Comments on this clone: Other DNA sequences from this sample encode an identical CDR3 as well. This chain's CDR3 is CAISAGNQPQHF. In DNA form, the CDR3 reads TGTGCCATCAGTGCAGGAAATCAGCCCCAGCATTTT. V gene TRBV10-3 combines with J gene TRBJ1-5; no definite D call. Trimming left V 4 bases short and J 4 bases short, with 5 bases between. The CDR3 spans 12 residues. Germline loops: CDR1 ENHRY, CDR2 SYGVKD.

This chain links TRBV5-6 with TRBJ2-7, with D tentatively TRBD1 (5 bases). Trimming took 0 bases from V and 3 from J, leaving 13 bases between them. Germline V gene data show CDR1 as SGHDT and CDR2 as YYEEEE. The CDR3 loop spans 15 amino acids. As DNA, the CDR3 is TGTGCCAGCAGCTTGGTTACAGGTGAAAACTACGAGCAGTACTTC. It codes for CASSLVTGENYEQYF.

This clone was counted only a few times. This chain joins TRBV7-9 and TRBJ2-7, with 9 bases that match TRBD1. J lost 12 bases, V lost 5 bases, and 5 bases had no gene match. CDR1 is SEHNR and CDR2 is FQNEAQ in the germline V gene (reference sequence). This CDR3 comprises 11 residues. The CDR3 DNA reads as TGTGCCAGCAGCCCGGACAGGGGAGTGTACTTC. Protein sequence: CASSPDRGVYF.

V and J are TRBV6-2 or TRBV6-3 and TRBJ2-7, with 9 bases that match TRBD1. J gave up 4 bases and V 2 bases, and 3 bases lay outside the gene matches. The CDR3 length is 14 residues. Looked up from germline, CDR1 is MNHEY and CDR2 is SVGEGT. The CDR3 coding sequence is TGTGCCAGCAGTTACGGGACAGGGTATTACGAGCAGTACTTC. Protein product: CASSYGTGYYEQYF.

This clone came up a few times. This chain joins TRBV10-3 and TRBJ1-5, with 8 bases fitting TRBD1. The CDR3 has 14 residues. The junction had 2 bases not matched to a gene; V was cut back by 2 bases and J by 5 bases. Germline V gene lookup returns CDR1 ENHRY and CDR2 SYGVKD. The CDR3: CAISEGTGHQPQHF. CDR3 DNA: TGTGCCATCAGTGAGGGGACAGGCCATCAGCCCCAGCATTTT.